Listed here are 16 T cell receptor beta chains from one sample, sequenced in a study of blood T cell repertoires in COVID-19. Profiling relied on immunoSEQ multiplex PCR, and the TCRdb table lists in-frame clones only, not all of them. The sample shows hundreds of thousands of clones, 70% to 90% of them seen only once. Specimen: PBMCs or T cells enriched from blood (not recorded which). The receptors shown here come from a man aged 45-65 years who had been exposed to COVID-19.

CDR3 in amino acids: CAISESGVNSPLHF. CDR3 nucleotides: TGTGCCATCAGTGAGTCGGGAGTAAATTCACCCCTCCACTTT. V gene TRBV10-3 combines with J gene TRBJ1-6, with D unresolved. Trimming removed 0 bases at V and 7 bases at J, with 7 bases between. The CDR3 is made up of 14 amino acids. Germline-derived CDR1 and CDR2 are ENHRY and SYGVKD.

The chain employs TRBV28 and TRBJ2-4; D is undetermined. This CDR3 is built from 15 residues. The V end was cut by 4 bases, the J end by 8 bases, with 18 bases between. Germline V CDR1 and CDR2: MDHEN, SYDVKM. The CDR3 sequence is CASSSQIGFGHIQYF. CDR3 sequence (DNA): TGTGCCAGCAGTTCCCAGATCGGGTTCGGTCACATTCAGTACTTC.

V and J are TRBV5-1 and TRBJ2-5, with no clear D. Trimming shortened V by 2 bases and J by 5 bases, and 13 bases separated the two germline ends. The CDR3 length is 14 residues. Looked up from germline, CDR1 is SGHRS and CDR2 is YFSETQ. The CDR3 nucleotides read TGCGCCAGCAGCTTAGGCGGTACCGGGGAGACCCAGTACTTC. Amino acid sequence: CASSLGGTGETQYF.

V usage is TRBV11-3 and J usage is TRBJ2-3, with 8 bases fitting TRBD1. This CDR3 contains 15 residues. Losses at the gene ends were 4 bases for V and 2 bases for J; bases not matched to a gene: 5. Germline loops: CDR1 SGHNT, CDR2 YENEEA. CDR3: CASSSDRAATDTQYF. The CDR3 bases are TGTGCCAGCAGCTCGGACAGGGCGGCCACAGATACGCAGTATTTT.

The chain has TRBV7-3 and TRBJ2-3, with TRBD2 matching 12 bases. This CDR3 comprises 15 residues. Trimming removed 5 bases from V and 7 bases from J; junction bases left unmatched: 7. The germline V gene encodes CDR1 SGHTA and CDR2 FQGTGA. The CDR3 DNA reads TGTGCCAGCAGCACCTCTAGCGGGGGGGCTAATACGCAGTATTTT. As protein: CASSTSSGGANTQYF.

The CDR3 spells CASSFRASYEQYF. CDR3 DNA sequence: TGTGCCAGCAGTTTCAGGGCTTCCTACGAGCAGTACTTC. This chain links TRBV27 with TRBJ2-7; D is perhaps TRBD1 (5 bases). The V end was cut by 3 bases, the J end by 1 base, with 7 bases between. Per the germline V gene, CDR1 is MNHEY and CDR2 is SMNVEV (reference sequence). This CDR3 comprises 13 residues.

The chain has TRBV7-9 and TRBJ1-4; TRBD1 matches 9 bases. CDR3 length: 14 residues. The V gene end was trimmed by 1 base and the J gene end by 10 bases; junction bases not matched to a gene: 4. Per germline, CDR1 SEHNR and CDR2 FQNEAQ (reference sequence). CDR3 amino acids: CASSLGTGEGKLFF. The CDR3 DNA follows: TGTGCCAGCAGCTTAGGGACAGGGGAAGGAAAACTGTTTTTT.

The chain carries TRBV19 and TRBJ2-6, with TRBD1 identical over 9 bases. CDR3 size: 17 residues. Germline loops: CDR1 LNHDA, CDR2 SQIVND (reference sequence). Trimming cost V 5 bases and J 2 bases; bases outside gene matches: 7. CDR3 amino acids: CASSSRDRAPGANVLTF. CDR3 DNA: TGTGCCAGTAGTTCCCGGGACAGGGCCCCTGGGGCCAACGTCCTGACTTTC.

This clone was recorded a few times. The chain combines TRBV7-8 with TRBJ2-5; weak D call: TRBD1 (5 bases). Between the trimmed V and J ends, which lost 5 bases and 9 bases, there was a span of 13 bases. The CDR3 has 12 amino acids. Germline V lookup: CDR1 SGHVS, CDR2 FQNEAQ. The CDR3 sequence: CASSPALGAQYF. The CDR3 DNA reads as TGTGCCAGCAGCCCAGCTCTAGGGGCCCAGTACTTC. Using reference TRBV7-8 and TRBJ2-5 for the parts outside the CDR3, the full variable domain is GAGVSQSPRYKVAKRGQDVALRCDPISGHVSLFWYQQALGQGPEFLTYFQNEAQLDKSGLPSDRFFAERPEGSVSTLKIQRTQQEDSAVYLCASSPALGAQYFGPGTRLLVL.

The sample holds a few counts of this clone. The rearrangement uses TRBV20-1 and TRBJ1-2; D is perhaps TRBD1 (5 bases). Trimming cost V 3 bases and J 3 bases, with 11 bases left between them. The germline gives CDR1 DFQATT, CDR2 SNEGSKA (reference sequence). The CDR3 sequence is 13 residues long. The CDR3 region has the DNA TGCAGTGCTAGTCCGGGGGGTGACTATGGCTACACCTTC. This encodes CSASPGGDYGYTF.

This CDR3 is CASATGYGEQYF. The CDR3, as DNA: TGTGCCAGCGCCACAGGGTACGGCGAGCAGTACTTC. The chain uses TRBV11-1 and TRBJ2-7; TRBD1 is a possible D gene (6 bases). CDR3 length: 12 residues. Trimming cost V 8 bases and J 6 bases, with 14 bases left between them. From germline, CDR1 is SGHAT and CDR2 FQDESV (reference sequence).

This sequence joins TRBV4-1 and TRBJ1-4; the D gene is possibly TRBD1 (6 bases). The CDR3 sequence is 17 residues long. Germline V gives CDR1 MGHRA, CDR2 YSYEKL. Trimming shortened V by 2 bases and J by 2 bases, and 15 bases separated the two germline ends. CDR3 region: CASSQRDTRRTNEKLFF. The CDR3 DNA reads TGCGCCAGCAGCCAAAGGGACACCCGAAGGACTAATGAAAAACTGTTTTTT.

CDR3: CASSPRGSYGYTF. The CDR3 coding sequence is TGTGCCAGCAGCCCGCGGGGGAGCTATGGCTACACCTTC. The chain couples TRBV12-3 or TRBV12-4 to TRBJ1-2, with a tentative D call TRBD1 (5 bases). Deletions cut 6 bases from V and 4 bases from J, with 12 bases between. This CDR3 comprises 13 residues.

The rearrangement joins TRBV28 to TRBJ2-7, with 8 bases aligning to TRBD1. The CDR3 covers 15 residues. Germline V gene sequence: CDR1 MDHEN, CDR2 SYDVKM. V gave up 3 bases and J gave up 2 bases; unmatched junction bases: 6. CDR3 sequence reads: CASSFAGTGTYEQYF. The CDR3 nucleotides read TGTGCCAGCAGTTTTGCGGGGACAGGAACCTACGAGCAGTACTTC.

The chain joins TRBV19 to TRBJ2-1, with D unclear. V was shortened by 1 base and J by 4 bases, with 5 bases between the two germline ends. The CDR3 contains 13 residues. CDR1 is LNHDA, CDR2 SQIVND, per germline (reference sequence). The CDR3 sequence: CASSIVRYNEQFF. CDR3 coding DNA: TGTGCCAGTAGTATAGTCAGATACAATGAGCAGTTCTTC.

This chain uses TRBV27 with TRBJ2-1, with 8 bases fitting TRBD1. The CDR3 extends over 16 amino acids. Germline lookup yields CDR1 MNHEY and CDR2 SMNVEV (reference sequence). Unmatched junction bases numbered 9, after V lost 2 bases and J lost 6 bases. DNA of the CDR3: TGTGCCAGCAGTTTAATAGGACAGGGTGAATTCAATGAGCAGTTCTTC. Translated, it gives CASSLIGQGEFNEQFF.